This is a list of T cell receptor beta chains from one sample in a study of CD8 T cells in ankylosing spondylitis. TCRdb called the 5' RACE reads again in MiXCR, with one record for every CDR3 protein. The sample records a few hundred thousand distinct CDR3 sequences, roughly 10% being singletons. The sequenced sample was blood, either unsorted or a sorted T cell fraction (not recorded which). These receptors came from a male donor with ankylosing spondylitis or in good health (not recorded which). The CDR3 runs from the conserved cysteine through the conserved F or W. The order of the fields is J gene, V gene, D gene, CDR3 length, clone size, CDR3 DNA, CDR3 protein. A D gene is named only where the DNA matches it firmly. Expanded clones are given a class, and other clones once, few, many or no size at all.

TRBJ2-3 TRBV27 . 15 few TGTGCCAGCAGTTCCACGCGAATCCTCACAGATACGCAGTATTTT CASSSTRILTDTQYF
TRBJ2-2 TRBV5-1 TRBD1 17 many TGCGCCAGCAGCTTGGACAGGGGGCTGACGAACACCGGGGAGCTGTTTTTT CASSLDRGLTNTGELFF
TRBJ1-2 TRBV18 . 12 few TGTGCCAGCTCACCGGACAGTTATCCACGTCGTTTC CASSPDSYPRRF
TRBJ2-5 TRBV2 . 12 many TGTGCCAGCATGGGGTATAGTGAGACCCAGTACTTC CASMGYSETQYF
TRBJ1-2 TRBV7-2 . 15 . TGTGCCAGCAGCCTAGGTACCCAGGGGAGATATGGCTACACCTTC CASSLGTQGRYGYTF
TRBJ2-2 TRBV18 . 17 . TGTGCCAGCTCACCACTTACCCCGGGACAAGGCACCGGGGAGCTGTTTTTT CASSPLTPGQGTGELFF
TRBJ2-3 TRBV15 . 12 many TGTGCCACCAGCGGAGACACGGATACGCAGTATTTT CATSGDTDTQYF
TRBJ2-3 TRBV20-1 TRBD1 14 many TGCAGTGCCCAGGGGGTTTTGGGCACAGATACGCAGTATTTT CSAQGVLGTDTQYF
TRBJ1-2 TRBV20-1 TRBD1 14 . TGCAGTGCGGGAGGCGGGACAGAGCCCTATGGCTACACCTTC CSAGGGTEPYGYTF
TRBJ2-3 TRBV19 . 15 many TGTGCCAGTAGTAAGGTGGCGGTGAGCACAGATACGCAGTATTTT CASSKVAVSTDTQYF
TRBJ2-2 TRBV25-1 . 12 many TGTGGTAGCCAGTGGGGGACCGGGGAGCTGTTTTTT CGSQWGTGELFF
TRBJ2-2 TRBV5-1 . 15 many TGCGCCAGCAGCTTGGGCAGGGCTTCCACCGGGGAGCTGTTTTTT CASSLGRASTGELFF
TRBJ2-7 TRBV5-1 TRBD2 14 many TGCGCCAGCAGCTTGGAAGCGGGGGGGCCAGAGCAGTACTTC CASSLEAGGPEQYF
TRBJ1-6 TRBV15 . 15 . TGTGCCACCAGCAGAACGGTTAACCTGAATTCACCCCTCCACTTT CATSRTVNLNSPLHF
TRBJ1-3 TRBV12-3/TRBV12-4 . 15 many TGTGCCAGCAGTTTATGGGGGAACTCTGGAAACACCATATATTTT CASSLWGNSGNTIYF
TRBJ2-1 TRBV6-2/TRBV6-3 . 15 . TGTGCCAGCAGGCACTTGGGGACCATCCCCAATGAGCAGTTCTTC CASRHLGTIPNEQFF
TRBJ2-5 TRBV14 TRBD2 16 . TGTGCCAGCAGCCACCAAGGACTAGCGGGGAAGGAGACCCAGTACTTC CASSHQGLAGKETQYF
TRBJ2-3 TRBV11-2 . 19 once TGTGCCAGCAGCCCGGGGCCCTATGGGAACAGACCTAGCACAGATACGCAGTATTTT CASSPGPYGNRPSTDTQYF
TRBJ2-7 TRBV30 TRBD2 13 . TGTGCCTGGAGTGTACTAGCGGGAGGCGAGCAGTACTTC CAWSVLAGGEQYF
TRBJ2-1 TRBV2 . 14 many TGTGCCAGCAGTGGTGGTAGCGGTTACAATGAGCAGTTCTTC CASSGGSGYNEQFF
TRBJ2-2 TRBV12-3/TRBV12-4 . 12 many TGTGCCAGCAAGGGCGGGGTACGGGAGCTGTTTTTT CASKGGVRELFF
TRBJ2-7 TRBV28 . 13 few TGTGCCACCTTCGGGCAAATCTCCTACGAGCAGTACTTC CATFGQISYEQYF
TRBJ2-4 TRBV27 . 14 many TGTGCCAGCAGTTTGGAAGTGGGTGGAGGCATTCAGTACTTC CASSLEVGGGIQYF
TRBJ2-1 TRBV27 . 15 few TGTGCCAGCCAAAAGGGGCGGGAAAGGTACAATGAGCAGTTCTTC CASQKGRERYNEQFF
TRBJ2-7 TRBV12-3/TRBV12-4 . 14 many TGTGCCAGCAGTTCCACTAGTGCCTCGGTCGAGCAGTACTTC CASSSTSASVEQYF
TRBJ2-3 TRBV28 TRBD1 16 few TGTGCCAGCAGAGACACCGGGACAGGGGGCGCAGATACGCAGTATTTT CASRDTGTGGADTQYF
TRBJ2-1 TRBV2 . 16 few TGTGCCAGCAGTGGATATAGGCAGATTGCGTCCAATGAGCAGTTCTTC CASSGYRQIASNEQFF
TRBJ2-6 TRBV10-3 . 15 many TGTGCCATCAGTGAGTCGAGTTTTGGGGCCAACGTCCTGACTTTC CAISESSFGANVLTF
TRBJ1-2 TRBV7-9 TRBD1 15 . TGTGCCAGCAGTCCAGGACAGGGACCGTATTATGGCTACACCTTC CASSPGQGPYYGYTF
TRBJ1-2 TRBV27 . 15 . TGTGCCAGCAGTCCGAACAAGGACCATAGGGGTGGCTACACCTTC CASSPNKDHRGGYTF
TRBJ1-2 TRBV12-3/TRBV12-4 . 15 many TGTGCCAGCAGCCCCGACGGGGGGAGGTACTATGGCTACACCTTC CASSPDGGRYYGYTF
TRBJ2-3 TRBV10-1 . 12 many TGCGCCAGCAGTGGCTTCGGAGATACGCAGTATTTT CASSGFGDTQYF
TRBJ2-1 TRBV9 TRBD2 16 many TGTGCCAGCAGCGTAGAACTAGCGAAGACCTACAATGAGCAGTTCTTC CASSVELAKTYNEQFF
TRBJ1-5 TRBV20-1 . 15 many TGCAGTGCTAGGGGCATTACAGGAAACAATCAGCCCCAGCATTTT CSARGITGNNQPQHF